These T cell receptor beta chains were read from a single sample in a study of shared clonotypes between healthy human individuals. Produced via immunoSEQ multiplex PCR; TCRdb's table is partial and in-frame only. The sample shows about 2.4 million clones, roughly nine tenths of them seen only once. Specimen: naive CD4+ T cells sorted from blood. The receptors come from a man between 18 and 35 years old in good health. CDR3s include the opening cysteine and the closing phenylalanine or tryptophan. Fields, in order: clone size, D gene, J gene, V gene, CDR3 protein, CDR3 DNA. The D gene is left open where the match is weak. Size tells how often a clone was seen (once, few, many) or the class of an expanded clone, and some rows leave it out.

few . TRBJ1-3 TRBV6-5 CASRTVSGNTIYF TGTGCCAGCAGAACAGTTTCTGGAAACACCATATATTTT
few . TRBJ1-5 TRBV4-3 CASSGGVNQPQHF TGCGCCAGCAGCGGGGGGGTCAATCAGCCCCAGCATTTT
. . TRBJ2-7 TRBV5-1 CASSRRLALLGDEQYF TGCGCCAGCAGCCGCCGCCTGGCCCTACTTGGCGACGAGCAGTACTTC
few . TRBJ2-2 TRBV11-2 CASSFSDTGELFF TGTGCCAGCAGCTTTAGCGACACCGGGGAGCTGTTTTTT
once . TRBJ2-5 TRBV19 CASSIQDRKETQYF TGTGCCAGTAGTATCCAGGACAGAAAGGAGACCCAGTACTTC
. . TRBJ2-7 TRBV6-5 CASSPSQAAYEQYF TGTGCCAGCAGTCCCTCTCAAGCCGCCTACGAGCAGTACTTC
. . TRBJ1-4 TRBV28 CASSIGRVGEKLFF TGTGCCAGCAGCATCGGCAGGGTAGGCGAAAAACTGTTTTTT
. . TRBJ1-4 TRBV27 CASSLFAATNEKLFF TGTGCCAGCAGTTTATTTGCTGCAACTAATGAAAAACTGTTTTTT
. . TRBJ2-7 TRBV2 CASTRDHQYEQYF TGTGCCAGCACCCGGGATCATCAGTACGAGCAGTACTTC
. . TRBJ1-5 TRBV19 CASSTSLDSISNQPQHF TGTGCCAGTAGTACATCACTGGACAGTATAAGCAATCAGCCCCAGCATTTT
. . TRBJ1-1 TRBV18 CASSPMTGMNTEAFF TGTGCCAGCTCGCCGATGACTGGAATGAACACTGAAGCTTTCTTT